This T cell receptor beta chain was sequenced in a study of blood T cell repertoires in COVID-19. Overall study context: Some COVID-19 samples were acute and others convalescent; all came from the United States, Italy and Spain. PBMCs, B-cell-depleted T cells, or T cells were the source of the cDNA or gDNA that made up the material.

Original handling: Estimation of nucleated cell counts was performed using reference gene primer amplification. Profiled with immunoSEQ multiplex PCR; TCRdb holds only in-frame clones, not every one. The V and J calls and clone size come from that table; D and trimming were worked out from the DNA. Of about 300,000 clones detected, around 90% appear once; the ten largest clones hold about 8.6%. Per germline, CDR1 MNHEY and CDR2 SVGEGT. This CDR3 has 12 amino acids. V was clipped by 0 bases and J by 7 bases, with 7 bases between them. The sample was peripheral blood. The sequence was collected from a man aged 18 to 30 with active or convalescent COVID-19. This rearrangement joins TRBV6-2 or TRBV6-3 to TRBJ2-7; maybe TRBD2 (5 bases). The CDR3 spells CASSYSTGEQYF. The CDR3 coding sequence is TGTGCCAGCAGTTACTCTACGGGAGAGCAGTACTTC.